A selection of T cell receptor beta chains follows, all from one sample in a study of shared clonotypes between healthy human individuals. Sequencing was performed with immunoSEQ multiplex PCR; in TCRdb, only in-frame clones are kept and a portion is missing. The table includes roughly 1,500,000 clones, 95% to 99% detected once. Sequenced: naive CD4+ T cells sorted from blood. All receptors come from a man aged 30-40 years in good health. The CDR3 runs from the conserved cysteine through the conserved F or W. D genes are given only for firm matches. Rows may omit the clone size; those that give it use once, few, many or a size class.

V: TRBV6-5
J: TRBJ1-4
size: -
D: -
DNA: TGTGCCAGCAGTTTGTTAGGACAGCAGGATGAAAAACTGTTTTTT
CDR3: CASSLLGQQDEKLFF

V: TRBV28
J: TRBJ2-7
size: -
D: TRBD1
DNA: TGTGCCAGCAGTTCGCCGGGACAGGAGAACTTC
CDR3: CASSSPGQENF

V: TRBV19
J: TRBJ2-1
size: -
D: -
DNA: TGTGCCAGTAGTATGGCCGGTGCCTCCTACAATGAGCAGTTCTTC
CDR3: CASSMAGASYNEQFF

V: TRBV7-2
J: TRBJ2-5
size: once
D: TRBD1
DNA: TGTGCCAGCAGCACAGGGGGAGAGACCCAGTACTTC
CDR3: CASSTGGETQYF

V: TRBV7-5
J: TRBJ1-4
size: -
D: -
DNA: TGTGCCAGAAGCTCCACTAAAGAAAAGGCCCAGGGGGCTTCCAATGAAAAACTGTTTTTT
CDR3: CARSSTKEKAQGASNEKLFF

V: TRBV5-1
J: TRBJ2-7
size: -
D: -
DNA: TGCGCCAGCAGCTTGGATGGGAGGAGTATATACGAGCAGTACTTC
CDR3: CASSLDGRSIYEQYF

V: TRBV28
J: TRBJ1-2
size: -
D: TRBD1
DNA: TGTGCCAGCACCTCGGGACAGAACTATGGCTACACCTTC
CDR3: CASTSGQNYGYTF

V: TRBV7-6
J: TRBJ2-1
size: -
D: TRBD2
DNA: TGTGCCAGCAGCCCACGAAGTCGAGGCGGGAGGGGATACAATGAGCAGTTCTTC
CDR3: CASSPRSRGGRGYNEQFF

V: TRBV7-2
J: TRBJ1-1
size: -
D: -
DNA: TGTGCCAGCAGAACTTCCCGCCGAACGGGCGACATAAGCGCTGAAGCTTTCTTT
CDR3: CASRTSRRTGDISAEAFF

V: TRBV30
J: TRBJ1-5
size: -
D: -
DNA: TGTGCCTGGAGTGTAGACCGTACCAATCAGCCCCAGCATTTT
CDR3: CAWSVDRTNQPQHF

V: TRBV7-8
J: TRBJ2-7
size: few
D: TRBD2
DNA: TGTGCCAGCAGCTTCGGGACTAGCGGGAGCTCCTACGAGCAGTACTTC
CDR3: CASSFGTSGSSYEQYF

V: TRBV5-1
J: TRBJ2-5
size: -
D: -
DNA: TGCGCCAGCAGCTTACTCCTGGGAGAGACCCAGTACTTC
CDR3: CASSLLLGETQYF

V: TRBV14
J: TRBJ1-4
size: -
D: -
DNA: TGTGCCAGCAGCCAAGACGCACGGTTCTCTGAAAAACTGTTTTTT
CDR3: CASSQDARFSEKLFF

V: TRBV5-4
J: TRBJ2-1
size: once
D: TRBD2
DNA: TGTGCCAGCAGCTTTAGCGGGGGAATCTCCTACAATGAGCAGTTCTTC
CDR3: CASSFSGGISYNEQFF

V: TRBV25-1
J: TRBJ1-3
size: -
D: -
DNA: TGTGCCACCAACCCCCCGGGCAGAAACACCATATATTTT
CDR3: CATNPPGRNTIYF

V: TRBV2
J: TRBJ1-1
size: -
D: -
DNA: TGTGCCAGCAGTGAATGGGGGGTAAGGGACACTGAAGCTTTCTTT
CDR3: CASSEWGVRDTEAFF

V: TRBV10-3
J: TRBJ2-3
size: -
D: TRBD2
DNA: TGTGCCATCAGTGAGTCGACTAGCGGGAGATCAGATACGCAGTATTTT
CDR3: CAISESTSGRSDTQYF

V: TRBV19
J: TRBJ2-2
size: -
D: -
DNA: TGTGCCAGTAGTACGGACACTAGCTATACCGGGGAGCTGTTTTTT
CDR3: CASSTDTSYTGELFF

V: TRBV2
J: TRBJ2-5
size: -
D: -
DNA: TGTGCCAGCAATGACAGGGCGGGGGAGACCCAGTACTTC
CDR3: CASNDRAGETQYF

V: TRBV7-9
J: TRBJ2-2
size: -
D: -
DNA: TGTGCCAGCAGTTCGGCCATAGGAGCCGGGGAGCTGTTTTTT
CDR3: CASSSAIGAGELFF

V: TRBV5-4
J: TRBJ2-7
size: -
D: TRBD2
DNA: TGTGCCAGCAGGGCTAGCGGAACTTACGAGCAGTACTTC
CDR3: CASRASGTYEQYF